A single T cell receptor (beta chain) is shown here with its context. Its antigen is as yet unknown. The CDR3 has 15 residues. CDR1 is MNHEY, CDR2 SVGAGI, per germline. The V and J ends lost 2 bases and 5 bases, in that order; junction bases with no gene match: 7. Investigators profiled TCR beta VDJ and CDR3 from genomic DNA template. TCRdb re-called the reads with MiXCR, one entry per CDR3 protein. This sample has under 350,000 distinct CDR3 sequences; roughly 50% occur once, and the top ten carry around 8%. The sample belongs to a study of CD8+CD57+ T cells in acquired aplastic anemia. Study in general: On average, sorted CD4+ and CD8+ cells gave approximately 3 ug of DNA.

Whole-study results and caveats: The number of CD8+ CDR3 sequences shared by patients and controls was around 30.

What was sequenced was sorted CD4+, CD8+, or CD8+CD57+ T cells (not recorded which) from PBMCs. The TCR was taken from a human donor with severe aplastic anemia or a healthy control (not recorded which). This sequence joins TRBV6-5 and TRBJ1-2, with 8 bases fitting TRBD1. The chain's CDR3 is CASSYETGALYGYTF. In nucleotides, the CDR3 is TGTGCCAGCAGTTACGAGACAGGGGCTCTATATGGCTACACCTTC.